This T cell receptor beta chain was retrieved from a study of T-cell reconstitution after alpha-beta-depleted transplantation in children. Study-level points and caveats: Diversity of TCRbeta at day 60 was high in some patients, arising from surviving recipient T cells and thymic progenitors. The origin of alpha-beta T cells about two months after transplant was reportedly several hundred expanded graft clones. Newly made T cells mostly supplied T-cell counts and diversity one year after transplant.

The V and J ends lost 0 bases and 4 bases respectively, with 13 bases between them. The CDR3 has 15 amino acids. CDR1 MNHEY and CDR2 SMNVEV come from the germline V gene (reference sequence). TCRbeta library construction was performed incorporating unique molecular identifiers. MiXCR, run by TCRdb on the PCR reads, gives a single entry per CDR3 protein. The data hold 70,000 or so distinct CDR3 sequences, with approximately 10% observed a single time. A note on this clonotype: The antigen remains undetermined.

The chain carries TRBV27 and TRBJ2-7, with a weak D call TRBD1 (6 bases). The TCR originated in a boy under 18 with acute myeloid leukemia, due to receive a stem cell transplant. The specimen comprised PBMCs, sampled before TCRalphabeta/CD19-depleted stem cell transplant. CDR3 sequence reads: CASSLSAQGIYEQYV. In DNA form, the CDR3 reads TGTGCCAGCAGTTTATCGGCCCAGGGGATATACGAGCAGTACGTC.